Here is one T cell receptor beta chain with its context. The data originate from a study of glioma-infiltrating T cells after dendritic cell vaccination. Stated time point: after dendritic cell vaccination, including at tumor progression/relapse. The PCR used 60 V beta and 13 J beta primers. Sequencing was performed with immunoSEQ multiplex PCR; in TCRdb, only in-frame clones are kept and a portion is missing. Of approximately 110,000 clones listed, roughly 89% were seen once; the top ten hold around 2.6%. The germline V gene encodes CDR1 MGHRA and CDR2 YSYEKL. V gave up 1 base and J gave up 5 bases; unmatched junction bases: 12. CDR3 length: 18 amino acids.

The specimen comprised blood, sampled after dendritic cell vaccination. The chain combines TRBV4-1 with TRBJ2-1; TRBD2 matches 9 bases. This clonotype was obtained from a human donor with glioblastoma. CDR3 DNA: TGCGCCAGCAGCCAAGGGATTCTGGCGGGGGGGAAGGACAATGAGCAGTTCTTC. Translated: CASSQGILAGGKDNEQFF.